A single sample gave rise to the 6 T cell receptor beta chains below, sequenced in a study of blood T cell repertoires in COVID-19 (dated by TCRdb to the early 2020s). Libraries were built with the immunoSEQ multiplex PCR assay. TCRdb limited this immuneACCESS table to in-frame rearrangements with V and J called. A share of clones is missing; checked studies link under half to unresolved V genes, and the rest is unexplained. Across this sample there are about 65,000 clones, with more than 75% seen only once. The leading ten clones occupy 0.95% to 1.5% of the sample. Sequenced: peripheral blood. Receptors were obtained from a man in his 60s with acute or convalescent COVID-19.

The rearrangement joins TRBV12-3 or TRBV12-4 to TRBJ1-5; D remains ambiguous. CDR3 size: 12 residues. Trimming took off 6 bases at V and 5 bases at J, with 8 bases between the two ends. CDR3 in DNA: TGTGCCAGCAGCCGCCCGGATCAGCCCCAGCATTTT. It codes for CASSRPDQPQHF.

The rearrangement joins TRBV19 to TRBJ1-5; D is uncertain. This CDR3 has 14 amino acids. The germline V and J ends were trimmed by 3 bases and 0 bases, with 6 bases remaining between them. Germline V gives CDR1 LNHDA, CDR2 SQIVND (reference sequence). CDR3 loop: CASSIVYSNQPQHF. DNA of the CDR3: TGTGCCAGTAGTATTGTGTATAGCAATCAGCCCCAGCATTTT.

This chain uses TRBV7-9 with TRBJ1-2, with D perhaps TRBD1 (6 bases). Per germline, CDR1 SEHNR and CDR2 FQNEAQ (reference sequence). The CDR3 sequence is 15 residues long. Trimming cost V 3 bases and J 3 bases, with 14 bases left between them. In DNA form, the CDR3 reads TGTGCCAGCAGCTTGGGGGCACTCGTCCACTATGGCTACACCTTC. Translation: CASSLGALVHYGYTF. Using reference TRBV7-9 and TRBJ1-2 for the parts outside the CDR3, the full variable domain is DTGVSQNPRHKITKRGQNVTFRCDPISEHNRLYWYRQTLGQGPEFLTYFQNEAQLEKSRLLSDRFSAERPKGSFSTLEIQRTEQGDSAMYLCASSLGALVHYGYTFGSGTRLTVV.

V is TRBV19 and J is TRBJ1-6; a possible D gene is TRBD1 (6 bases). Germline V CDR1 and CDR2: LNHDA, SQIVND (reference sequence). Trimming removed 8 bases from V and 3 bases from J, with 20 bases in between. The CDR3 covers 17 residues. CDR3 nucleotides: TGTGCCAGTTGTCAAAGGCAGGGGAGCCACTATAATTCACCCCTCCACTTT. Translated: CASCQRQGSHYNSPLHF.

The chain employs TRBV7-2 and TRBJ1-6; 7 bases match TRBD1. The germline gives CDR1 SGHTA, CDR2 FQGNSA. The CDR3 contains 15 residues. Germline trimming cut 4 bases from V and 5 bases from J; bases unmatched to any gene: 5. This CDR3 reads CASSSATGHNSPLHF. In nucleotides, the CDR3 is TGTGCCAGCAGCTCTGCGACAGGGCATAATTCACCCCTCCACTTT. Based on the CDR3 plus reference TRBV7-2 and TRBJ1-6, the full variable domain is GAGVSQSPSNKVTEKGKDVELRCDPISGHTALYWYRQSLGQGLEFLIYFQGNSAPDKSGLPSDRFSAERTGGSVSTLTIQRTQQEDSAVYLCASSSATGHNSPLHFGNGTRLTVT.

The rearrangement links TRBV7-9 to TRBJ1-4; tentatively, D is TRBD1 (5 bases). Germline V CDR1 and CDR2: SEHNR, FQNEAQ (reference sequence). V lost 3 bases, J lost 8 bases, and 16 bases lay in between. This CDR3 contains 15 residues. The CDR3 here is CASSFSPGAGEKLFF. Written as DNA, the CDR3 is TGTGCCAGCAGCTTTTCGCCTGGGGCAGGAGAAAAACTGTTTTTT.